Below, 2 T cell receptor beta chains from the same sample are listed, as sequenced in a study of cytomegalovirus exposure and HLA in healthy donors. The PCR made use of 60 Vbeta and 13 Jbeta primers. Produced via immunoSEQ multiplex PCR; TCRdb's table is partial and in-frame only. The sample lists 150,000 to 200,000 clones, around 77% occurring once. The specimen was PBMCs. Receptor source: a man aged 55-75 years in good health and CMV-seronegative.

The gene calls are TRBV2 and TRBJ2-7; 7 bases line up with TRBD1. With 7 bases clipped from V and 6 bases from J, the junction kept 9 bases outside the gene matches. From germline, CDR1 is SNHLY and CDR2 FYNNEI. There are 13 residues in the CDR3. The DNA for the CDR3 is TGTGCCAGCACCCAGGCTAGGACAGGCGAGCAGTACTTC. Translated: CASTQARTGEQYF.

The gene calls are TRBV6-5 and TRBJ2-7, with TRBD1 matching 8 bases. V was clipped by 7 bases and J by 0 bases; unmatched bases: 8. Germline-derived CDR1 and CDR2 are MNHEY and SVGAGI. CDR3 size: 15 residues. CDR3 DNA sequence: TGTGCCAGCAACCCGGACAGGGCGTCCTCCTACGAGCAGTACTTC. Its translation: CASNPDRASSYEQYF.